The entry below describes one T cell receptor beta chain. Antigen: not known. Using immunoSEQ multiplex PCR, the repertoire was profiled, and TCRdb retains in-frame clones only, with some absent. The sample yields 150,000 to 200,000 clones, just over 90% seen once. The germline gives CDR1 SGDLS, CDR2 YYNGEE. The CDR3 covers 15 residues. Trimming stripped 0 bases from V and 1 base from J, with 10 bases between. The sample originates from a study of T cell responses to AZD1222 COVID-19 vaccine. Study-wide findings and caveats: The study identified only six AZD1222 recipients as seropositive at baseline. Most donors were white British, females outnumbered males, and clonal diversity was possibly underestimated.

The study pooled second doses at about 4 or about 12 weeks. The sequence was collected from an adult who received the AZD1222 COVID-19 vaccine. Sequencing used peripheral blood, obtained 28 days after the second AZD1222 dose. V usage is TRBV9 and J usage is TRBJ1-2, with a weak D call TRBD1 (5 bases). The CDR3 coding sequence is TGTGCCAGCAGCGTAGCAGGACACCTTAACTATGGCTACACCTTC. Its protein is CASSVAGHLNYGYTF.